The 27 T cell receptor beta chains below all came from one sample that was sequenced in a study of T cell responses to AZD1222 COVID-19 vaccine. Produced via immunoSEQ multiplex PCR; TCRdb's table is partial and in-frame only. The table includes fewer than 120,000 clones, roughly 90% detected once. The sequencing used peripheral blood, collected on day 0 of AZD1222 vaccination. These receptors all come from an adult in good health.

Here the CDR3 reads CASSEMRLKAPYGYTF. The DNA for the CDR3 is TGTGCCAGCAGTGAAATGAGACTCAAGGCCCCTTATGGCTACACCTTC. The gene calls are TRBV6-1 and TRBJ1-2; D is unresolved. This CDR3 is 16 amino acids long. CDR1 MNHNS and CDR2 SASEGT come from the germline V gene. Trimming left V 2 bases short and J 5 bases short, with 18 bases between.

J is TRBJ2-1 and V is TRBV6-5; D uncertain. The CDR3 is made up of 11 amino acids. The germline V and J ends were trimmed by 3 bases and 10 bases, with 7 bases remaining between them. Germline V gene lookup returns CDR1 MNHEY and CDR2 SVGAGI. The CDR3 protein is CASSYLGEQFF. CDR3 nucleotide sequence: TGTGCCAGCAGTTATCTCGGGGAGCAGTTCTTC.

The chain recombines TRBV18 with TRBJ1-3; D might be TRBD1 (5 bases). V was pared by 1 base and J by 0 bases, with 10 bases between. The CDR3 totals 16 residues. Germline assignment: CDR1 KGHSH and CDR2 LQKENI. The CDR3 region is CASSPLGTDSGNTIYF. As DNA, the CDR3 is TGTGCCAGCTCACCACTTGGGACCGACTCTGGAAACACCATATATTTT.

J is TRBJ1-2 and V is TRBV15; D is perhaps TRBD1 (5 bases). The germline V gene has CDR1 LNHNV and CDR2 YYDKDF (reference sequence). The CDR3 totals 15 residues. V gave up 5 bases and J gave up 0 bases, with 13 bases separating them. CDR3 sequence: CATSPLDSANYGYTF. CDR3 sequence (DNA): TGTGCCACCAGCCCCCTCGACAGCGCTAACTATGGCTACACCTTC. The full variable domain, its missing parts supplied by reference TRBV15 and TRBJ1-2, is DAMVIQNPRYQVTQFGKPVTLSCSQTLNHNVMYWYQQKSSQAPKLLFHYYDKDFNNEADTPDNFQSRRPNTSFCFLDIRSPGLGDTAMYLCATSPLDSANYGYTFGSGTRLTVV.

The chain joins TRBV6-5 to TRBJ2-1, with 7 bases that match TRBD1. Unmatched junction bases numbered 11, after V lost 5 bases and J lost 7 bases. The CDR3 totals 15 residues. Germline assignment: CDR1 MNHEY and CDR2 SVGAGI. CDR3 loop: CASSPGTATYNEQFF. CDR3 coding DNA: TGTGCCAGCAGTCCCGGGACAGCTACATATAATGAGCAGTTCTTC.

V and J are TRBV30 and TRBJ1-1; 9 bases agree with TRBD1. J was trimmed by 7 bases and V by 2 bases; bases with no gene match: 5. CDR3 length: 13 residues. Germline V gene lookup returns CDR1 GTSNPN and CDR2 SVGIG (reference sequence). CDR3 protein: CAWSSGTGNEAFF. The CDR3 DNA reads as TGTGCCTGGAGTTCCGGGACAGGGAATGAAGCTTTCTTT.

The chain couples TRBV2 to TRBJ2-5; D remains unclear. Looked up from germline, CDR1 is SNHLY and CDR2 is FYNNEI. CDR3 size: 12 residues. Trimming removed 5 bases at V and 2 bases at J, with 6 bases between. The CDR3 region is CASSSQQETQYF. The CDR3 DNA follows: TGTGCCAGCAGTTCACAGCAAGAGACCCAGTACTTC.

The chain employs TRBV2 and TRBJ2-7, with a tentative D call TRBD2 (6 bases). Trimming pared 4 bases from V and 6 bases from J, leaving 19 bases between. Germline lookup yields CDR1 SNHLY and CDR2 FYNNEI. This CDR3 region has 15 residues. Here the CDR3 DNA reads TGTGCCAGCAGTGGGGACTGGGGGAGTGGGAGCGAGCAGTACTTC. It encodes CASSGDWGSGSEQYF.

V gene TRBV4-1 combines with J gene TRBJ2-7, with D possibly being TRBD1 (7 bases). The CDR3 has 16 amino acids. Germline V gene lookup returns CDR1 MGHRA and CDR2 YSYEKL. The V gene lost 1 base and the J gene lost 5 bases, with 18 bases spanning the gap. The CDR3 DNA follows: TGCGCCAGCAGCCAAGGATTAACAGGGGACTTAGACGAGCAGTACTTC. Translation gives CASSQGLTGDLDEQYF.

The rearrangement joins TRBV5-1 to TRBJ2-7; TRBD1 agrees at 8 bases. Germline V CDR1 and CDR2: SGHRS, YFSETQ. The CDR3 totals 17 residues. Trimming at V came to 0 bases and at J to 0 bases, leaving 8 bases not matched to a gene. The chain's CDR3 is CASSLAARTGTSYEQYF. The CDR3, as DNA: TGCGCCAGCAGCTTGGCCGCCCGGACAGGGACCTCCTACGAGCAGTACTTC.

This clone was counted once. CDR3 sequence: CASSQGDFGLVNTEAFF. CDR3 sequence (DNA): TGCGCCAGCAGCCAAGGGGACTTCGGATTGGTAAACACTGAAGCTTTCTTT. The chain links TRBV4-1 to TRBJ1-1; D possibly corresponds to TRBD1 (5 bases). Trimming cost V 1 base and J 2 bases, with 17 bases left between them. The CDR3 contains 17 residues. Germline V gene sequence: CDR1 MGHRA, CDR2 YSYEKL.

CDR3 sequence: CASSPKMNTEAFF. For the CDR3, the DNA is TGTGCCAGCTCACCGAAGATGAACACTGAAGCTTTCTTT. V is TRBV18 and J is TRBJ1-1; D not resolved. CDR1 is KGHSH and CDR2 is LQKENI in the germline V gene. This CDR3 has 13 amino acids. V lost 3 bases and J lost 0, with 5 bases in between.

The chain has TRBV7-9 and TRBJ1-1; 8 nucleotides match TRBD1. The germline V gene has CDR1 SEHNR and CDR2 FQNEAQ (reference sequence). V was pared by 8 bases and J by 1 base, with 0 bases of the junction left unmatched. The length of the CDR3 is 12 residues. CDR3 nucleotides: TGTGCCAGCGGGACAGGGAACACTGAAGCTTTCTTT. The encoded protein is CASGTGNTEAFF.

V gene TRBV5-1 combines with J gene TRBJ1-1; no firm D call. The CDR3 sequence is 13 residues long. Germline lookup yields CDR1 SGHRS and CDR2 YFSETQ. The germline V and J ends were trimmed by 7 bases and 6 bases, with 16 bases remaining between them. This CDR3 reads CASFTTGVAEAFF. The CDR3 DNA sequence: TGCGCCAGCTTCACGACGGGCGTCGCTGAAGCTTTCTTT.

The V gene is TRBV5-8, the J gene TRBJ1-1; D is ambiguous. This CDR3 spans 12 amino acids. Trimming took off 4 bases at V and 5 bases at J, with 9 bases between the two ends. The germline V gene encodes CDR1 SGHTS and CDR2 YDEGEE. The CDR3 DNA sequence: TGTGCCAGCAGCGAGCAGAGGACTGAAGCTTTCTTT. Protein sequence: CASSEQRTEAFF.

This CDR3 is CASSDTAVGELFF. The CDR3 region has the DNA TGTGCCAGCAGTGACACGGCGGTCGGGGAGCTGTTTTTT. The chain couples TRBV2 to TRBJ2-2; D is unclear. The V end lost 3 bases, the J end lost 7 bases, and 9 bases lay between the germline ends. This CDR3 has 13 amino acids. Germline V gene data show CDR1 as SNHLY and CDR2 as FYNNEI. Together with reference TRBV2 and TRBJ2-2, the CDR3 gives the full variable domain: EPEVTQTPSHQVTQMGQEVILRCVPISNHLYFYWYRQILGQKVEFLVSFYNNEISEKSEIFDDQFSVERPDGSNFTLKIRSTKLEDSAMYFCASSDTAVGELFFGEGSRLTVL.

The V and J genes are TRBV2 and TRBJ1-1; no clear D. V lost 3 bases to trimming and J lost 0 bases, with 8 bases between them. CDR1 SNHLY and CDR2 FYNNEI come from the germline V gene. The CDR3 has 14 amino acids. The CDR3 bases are TGTGCCAGCAGTGAGTGGCAGTTGAACACTGAAGCTTTCTTT. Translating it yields CASSEWQLNTEAFF. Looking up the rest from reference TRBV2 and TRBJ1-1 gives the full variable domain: EPEVTQTPSHQVTQMGQEVILRCVPISNHLYFYWYRQILGQKVEFLVSFYNNEISEKSEIFDDQFSVERPDGSNFTLKIRSTKLEDSAMYFCASSEWQLNTEAFFGQGTRLTVV.

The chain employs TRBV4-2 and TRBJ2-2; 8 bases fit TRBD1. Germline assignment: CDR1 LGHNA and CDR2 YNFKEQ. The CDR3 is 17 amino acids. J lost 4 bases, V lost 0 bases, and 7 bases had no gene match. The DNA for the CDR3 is TGTGCCAGCAGCCAAGATTCTGGTGGACAGGGCACCGGGGAGCTGTTTTTT. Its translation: CASSQDSGGQGTGELFF.

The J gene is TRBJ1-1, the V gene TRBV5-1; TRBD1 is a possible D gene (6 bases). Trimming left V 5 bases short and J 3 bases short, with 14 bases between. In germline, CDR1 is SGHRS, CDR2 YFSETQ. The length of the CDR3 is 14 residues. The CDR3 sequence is CASRTGDTDTEAFF. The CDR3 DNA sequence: TGCGCCAGCAGAACGGGGGACACTGACACTGAAGCTTTCTTT.

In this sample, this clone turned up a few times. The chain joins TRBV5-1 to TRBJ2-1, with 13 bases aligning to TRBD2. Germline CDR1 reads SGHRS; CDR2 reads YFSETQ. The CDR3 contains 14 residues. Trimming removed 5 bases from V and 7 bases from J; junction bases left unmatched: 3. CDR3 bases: TGCGCCAGCAGATCACTAGCGGGGGGGAATGAGCAGTTCTTC. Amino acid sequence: CASRSLAGGNEQFF.

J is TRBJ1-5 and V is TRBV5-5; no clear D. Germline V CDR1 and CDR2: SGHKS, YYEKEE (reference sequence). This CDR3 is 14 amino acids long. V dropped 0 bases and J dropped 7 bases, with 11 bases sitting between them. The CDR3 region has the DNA TGTGCCAGCAGCTTGGGCACCTCGGGGCAGCCCCAGCATTTT. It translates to CASSLGTSGQPQHF. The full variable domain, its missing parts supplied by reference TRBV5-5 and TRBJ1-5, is DAGVTQSPTHLIKTRGQQVTLRCSPISGHKSVSWYQQVLGQGPQFIFQYYEKEERGRGNFPDRFSARQFPNYSSELNVNALLLGDSALYLCASSLGTSGQPQHFGDGTRLSIL.

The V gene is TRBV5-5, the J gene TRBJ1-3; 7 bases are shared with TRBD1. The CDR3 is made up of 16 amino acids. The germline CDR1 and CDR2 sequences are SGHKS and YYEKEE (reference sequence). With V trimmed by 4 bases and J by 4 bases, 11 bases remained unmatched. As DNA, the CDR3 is TGTGCCAGCAGCCCGATTACAGGGGCTGGAGGAAACACCATATATTTT. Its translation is CASSPITGAGGNTIYF.

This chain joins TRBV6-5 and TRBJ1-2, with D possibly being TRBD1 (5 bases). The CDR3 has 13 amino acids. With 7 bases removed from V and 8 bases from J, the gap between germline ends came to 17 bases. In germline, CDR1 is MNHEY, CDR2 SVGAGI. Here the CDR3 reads CASILDTVEGYTF. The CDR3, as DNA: TGTGCCAGCATATTGGACACCGTTGAGGGCTACACCTTC.

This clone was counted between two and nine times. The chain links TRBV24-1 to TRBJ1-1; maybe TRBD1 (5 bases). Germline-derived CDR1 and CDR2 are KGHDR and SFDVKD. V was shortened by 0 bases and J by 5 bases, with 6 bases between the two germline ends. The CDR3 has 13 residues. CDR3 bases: TGTGCCACCAGTGATTTGTACAGGACTGAAGCTTTCTTT. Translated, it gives CATSDLYRTEAFF.

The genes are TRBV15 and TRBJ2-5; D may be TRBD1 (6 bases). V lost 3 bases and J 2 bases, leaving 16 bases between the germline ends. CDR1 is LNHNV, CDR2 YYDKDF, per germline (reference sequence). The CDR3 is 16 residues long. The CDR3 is CATSRLPPGHQETQYF. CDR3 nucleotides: TGTGCCACCAGCAGGCTCCCTCCGGGACATCAAGAGACCCAGTACTTC.

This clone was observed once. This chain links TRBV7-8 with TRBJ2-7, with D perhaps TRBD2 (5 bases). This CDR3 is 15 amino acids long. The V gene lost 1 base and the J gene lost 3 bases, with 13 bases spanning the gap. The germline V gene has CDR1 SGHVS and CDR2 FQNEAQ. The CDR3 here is CASSLEMRRDYEQYF. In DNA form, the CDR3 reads TGTGCCAGCAGCTTAGAAATGCGCCGGGACTACGAGCAGTACTTC.

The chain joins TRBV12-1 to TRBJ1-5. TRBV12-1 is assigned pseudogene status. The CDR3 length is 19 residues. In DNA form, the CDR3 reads TGTGCCAGCAGCTTTGTCCGTTTCGGAGGTATGCGGAACAATCAGCCCCAGCATTTT. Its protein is CASSFVRFGGMRNNQPQHF.